The rows below give T cell receptor beta chains drawn from one sample of a study of blood T cell repertoires in COVID-19. Sequencing used immunoSEQ multiplex PCR; TCRdb keeps in-frame clones, though not all of them. This sample has 200,000 or so clones, with about nine tenths found just once. Source material: PBMCs or T cells enriched from blood (not recorded which). The receptors were gathered from a woman aged 30 to 39 who had recovered from COVID-19. Each CDR3 is given with its conserved first and last residue. Fields, in order: CDR3 protein, CDR3 DNA, D gene, CDR3 length, J gene, V gene, clone size. D genes are given only for firm matches. Size is stated for part of the rows, as once, few or many counts, or as a class when the clone is expanded.

CASSLDRTGETQYF,TGTGCCAGCAGCTTAGACAGGACAGGAGAGACCCAGTACTTC,TRBD1,14,TRBJ2-5,TRBV11-2,few
CASSPRTSGGTYEQYF,TGCGCCAGCAGCCCCCGTACTAGCGGGGGGACCTACGAGCAGTACTTC,TRBD2,16,TRBJ2-7,TRBV4-3,-
CASSQEQARGNTIYF,TGTGCCAGCAGCCAAGAACAGGCCCGTGGAAACACCATATATTTT,-,15,TRBJ1-3,TRBV3-1/TRBV3-2,once
CASSINTGRGYTF,TGTGCCAGCAGTATAAATACAGGGCGCGGCTACACCTTC,-,13,TRBJ1-2,TRBV28,-
CASSVGTGNYGYTF,TGCGCCAGCAGCGTAGGGACAGGGAACTATGGCTACACCTTC,TRBD1,14,TRBJ1-2,TRBV5-1,-
CASSQGTDTYNSPLHF,TGTGCCAGCAGCCAGGGGACAGACACTTATAATTCACCCCTCCACTTT,TRBD1,16,TRBJ1-6,TRBV3-1/TRBV3-2,-
CARDRAGGPNNEQFF,TGTGCCAGAGACAGGGCGGGGGGGCCAAACAATGAGCAGTTCTTC,TRBD2,15,TRBJ2-1,TRBV2,-
CASSLRDPGGYPNYGYTF,TGTGCCAGCAGCTTACGAGATCCAGGGGGATATCCTAACTATGGCTACACCTTC,TRBD1,18,TRBJ1-2,TRBV7-9,-
CASSVQGVGEKLFF,TGTGCCAGCAGTGTACAGGGGGTGGGTGAAAAACTGTTTTTT,TRBD1,14,TRBJ1-4,TRBV27,-
CASSRSPGQGRTGELFF,TGCGCCAGCAGCCGATCCCCGGGACAGGGAAGGACCGGGGAGCTGTTTTTT,TRBD1,17,TRBJ2-2,TRBV5-1,-
CAISESVLERSGAGYTF,TGTGCCATCAGTGAGTCCGTCCTAGAACGAAGTGGGGCTGGCTACACCTTC,-,17,TRBJ1-2,TRBV10-3,once
CSASTGTAGAQETQYF,TGCAGTGCGAGTACAGGGACAGCGGGAGCCCAAGAGACCCAGTACTTC,-,16,TRBJ2-5,TRBV20-1,-
CASGLVPPPGGVFF,TGTGCTAGTGGTTTGGTACCCCCCCCCGGAGGAGTGTTTTTT,-,14,TRBJ1-4,TRBV12-5,-
CASSVRDKSYGYTF,TGTGCCAGCTCAGTCCGGGACAAGTCCTATGGCTACACCTTC,-,14,TRBJ1-2,TRBV18,-
CASSPSGTNYEQYF,TGTGCCAGCTCACCTTCGGGAACCAACTACGAGCAGTACTTC,-,14,TRBJ2-7,TRBV18,-
CASRYEDSPLHF,TGTGCCAGCAGATACGAGGATTCACCCCTCCACTTT,-,12,TRBJ1-6,TRBV2,-
CASKRTGGWYEQYF,TGTGCCAGCAAAAGGACAGGGGGCTGGTACGAGCAGTACTTC,TRBD1,14,TRBJ2-7,TRBV6-5,-
CASGTSGGAWYEQYF,TGTGCCAGCGGGACTAGCGGGGGGGCTTGGTACGAGCAGTACTTC,TRBD2,15,TRBJ2-7,TRBV7-9,-
CASSYQTSEGETQYF,TGTGCCAGCAGTTACCAGACTAGTGAGGGAGAGACCCAGTACTTC,-,15,TRBJ2-5,TRBV6-2/TRBV6-3,-
CASSPVIGTGRHNEQFF,TGTGCCAGCAGCCCCGTCATAGGGACAGGCCGACACAATGAGCAGTTCTTC,TRBD1,17,TRBJ2-1,TRBV7-3,-
CASSLRGNSYEQYF,TGTGCCAGCAGCCTGCGGGGGAACTCCTACGAGCAGTACTTC,TRBD2,14,TRBJ2-7,TRBV5-4,-
CASGLVLSGDNPPPDTQYF,TGTGCTAGTGGTTTGGTACTCAGCGGGGACAATCCACCCCCAGATACGCAGTATTTT,-,19,TRBJ2-3,TRBV12-5,-
CASSLQGDEQFF,TGCGCCAGCAGCTTGCAAGGGGATGAGCAGTTCTTC,-,12,TRBJ2-1,TRBV5-1,-
CASSQDRDRGSYNEQFF,TGCGCCAGCAGCCAAGATCGGGACAGGGGCTCCTACAATGAGCAGTTCTTC,TRBD1,17,TRBJ2-1,TRBV4-1,-
CASSKQGMNTEAFF,TGTGCCAGTAGTAAGCAGGGCATGAACACTGAAGCTTTCTTT,-,14,TRBJ1-1,TRBV19,-
CASIPLPGNTIYF,TGTGCCAGTATTCCCCTACCTGGAAACACCATATATTTT,-,13,TRBJ1-3,TRBV19,many
CASRPPGDRSGANVLTF,TGTGCCAGCAGGCCTCCGGGAGACCGCTCTGGGGCCAACGTCCTGACTTTC,-,17,TRBJ2-6,TRBV7-3,-
CASSPIRGGPRLGNEQFF,TGTGCCAGCAGCCCGATTAGGGGGGGCCCCCGATTGGGAAATGAGCAGTTCTTC,-,18,TRBJ2-1,TRBV7-2,-
CAIYRGGRAHEKLFF,TGTGCCATCTACCGGGGGGGACGCGCTCATGAAAAACTGTTTTTT,-,15,TRBJ1-4,TRBV7-9,-
CASSQYRNEQFF,TGCGCCAGCAGCCAATACAGAAATGAGCAGTTCTTC,-,12,TRBJ2-1,TRBV4-3,-
CVRSCRGLYEQYF,TGTGTCAGAAGCTGTAGGGGGCTCTACGAGCAGTACTTC,-,13,TRBJ2-7,TRBV7-5,-
CASSSSGRPNTEAFF,TGTGCCAGCAGTTCTTCTGGCAGGCCAAACACTGAAGCTTTCTTT,-,15,TRBJ1-1,TRBV6-5,-
CASSARLAGSDEQYF,TGTGCCAGCAGCGCGCGACTAGCGGGCAGCGACGAGCAGTACTTC,TRBD2,15,TRBJ2-7,TRBV7-8,-
CASSYNPAEGTEAFF,TGTGCCAGCAGTTACAACCCTGCTGAGGGCACTGAAGCTTTCTTT,-,15,TRBJ1-1,TRBV6-5,few
CASSLIRAVNTGELFF,TGTGCCAGCAGCTTAATCAGGGCCGTCAACACCGGGGAGCTGTTTTTT,-,16,TRBJ2-2,TRBV11-2,-
CASSPTSVSDTQYF,TGTGCCAGCAGTCCCACTAGTGTCTCAGATACGCAGTATTTT,-,14,TRBJ2-3,TRBV7-3,once
CASSLDRVRNTIYF,TGTGCCAGCAGCTTAGACAGGGTTCGAAACACCATATATTTT,-,14,TRBJ1-3,TRBV13,-
CASRQTGSYGYTF,TGTGCCAGCAGGCAGACAGGGAGCTATGGCTACACCTTC,TRBD1,13,TRBJ1-2,TRBV5-8,-
CASSQDTGVAFF,TGTGCCAGCAGCCAAGATACAGGGGTAGCTTTCTTT,TRBD1,12,TRBJ1-1,TRBV4-2,-
CASSLVSGGVTGELFF,TGTGCCAGCAGCTTAGTTAGCGGGGGGGTCACCGGGGAGCTGTTTTTT,TRBD2,16,TRBJ2-2,TRBV7-2,-
CAIARTGSGPFYGYTF,TGTGCCATCGCACGGACAGGGTCTGGGCCATTCTATGGCTACACCTTC,TRBD1,16,TRBJ1-2,TRBV10-3,-
CASSDSVGRRYTF,TGTGCCAGCAGTGACTCGGTGGGGAGACGCTACACCTTC,-,13,TRBJ1-2,TRBV2,-
CASSYLRGSGYTF,TGTGCCAGCAGTTACCTTAGGGGCAGTGGCTACACCTTC,-,13,TRBJ1-2,TRBV6-5,-
CASSLYGEGTF,TGTGCCAGCAGCTTATACGGGGAGGGCACCTTC,-,11,TRBJ1-2,TRBV7-2,-
CASGGAISNSPLHF,TGTGCCAGCGGAGGGGCGATCAGTAATTCACCCCTCCACTTT,-,14,TRBJ1-6,TRBV9,once
CASSNSRNSEAFF,TGTGCCAGTAGTAACTCCAGGAATAGTGAAGCTTTCTTT,-,13,TRBJ1-1,TRBV19,many
CASSILQEKLFF,TGTGCCAGCAGCATATTACAGGAAAAACTGTTTTTT,-,12,TRBJ1-4,TRBV7-9,-
CASSMGQGFADTQYF,TGTGCCAGCAGTATGGGACAGGGGTTCGCAGATACGCAGTATTTT,TRBD1,15,TRBJ2-3,TRBV6-2/TRBV6-3,-
CASSVRAGGAREETQYF,TGTGCCAGCAGCGTGCGAGCTGGGGGCGCCCGGGAAGAGACCCAGTACTTC,-,17,TRBJ2-5,TRBV9,-
CASSRGQIKMNTEAFF,TGTGCCAGCAGCCGAGGACAGATAAAAATGAACACTGAAGCTTTCTTT,-,16,TRBJ1-1,TRBV5-4,-
CSVDTSSYNEQFF,TGCAGCGTCGATACAAGCTCCTACAATGAGCAGTTCTTC,-,13,TRBJ2-1,TRBV29-1,once
CASSETAGIVQPQHF,TGTGCCAGCAGTGAAACGGCGGGAATTGTTCAGCCCCAGCATTTT,-,15,TRBJ1-5,TRBV6-1,-
CSVDFNYGYTF,TGCAGCGTTGACTTCAACTATGGCTACACCTTC,-,11,TRBJ1-2,TRBV29-1,few
CASSSRWGGEKLFF,TGTGCCAGCAGCTCCCGATGGGGGGGTGAAAAACTGTTTTTT,-,14,TRBJ1-4,TRBV7-8,-
CASSQDLGGEGNQPQHF,TGCGCCAGCAGCCAAGATTTAGGGGGAGAGGGCAATCAGCCCCAGCATTTT,-,17,TRBJ1-5,TRBV4-3,-